This entry is about one T cell receptor (beta chain). The data belong to a study of T cell changes during pregnancy in multiple sclerosis. Using immunoSEQ multiplex PCR, the repertoire was profiled, and TCRdb retains in-frame clones only, with some absent. Seen here are about 39,000 clones, around 93% observed once, and the top ten hold approximately 0.36%. Germline V gives CDR1 GTSNPN, CDR2 SVGIG (reference sequence). The ends were cut back, 5 bases at V and 0 bases at J, with 8 bases in the middle. The CDR3 consists of 13 residues. The rearrangement uses TRBV30 and TRBJ2-4; D gene uncertain. This sample comprised CD4+ T cells from peripheral blood mononuclear cells, obtained after pregnancy. The sequence was collected from a female donor with multiple sclerosis, enrolled in a pregnancy study. CDR3 DNA sequence: TGTGCCTGGGGCGGAGTAGCCAAAAACATTCAGTACTTC. Residues: CAWGGVAKNIQYF.